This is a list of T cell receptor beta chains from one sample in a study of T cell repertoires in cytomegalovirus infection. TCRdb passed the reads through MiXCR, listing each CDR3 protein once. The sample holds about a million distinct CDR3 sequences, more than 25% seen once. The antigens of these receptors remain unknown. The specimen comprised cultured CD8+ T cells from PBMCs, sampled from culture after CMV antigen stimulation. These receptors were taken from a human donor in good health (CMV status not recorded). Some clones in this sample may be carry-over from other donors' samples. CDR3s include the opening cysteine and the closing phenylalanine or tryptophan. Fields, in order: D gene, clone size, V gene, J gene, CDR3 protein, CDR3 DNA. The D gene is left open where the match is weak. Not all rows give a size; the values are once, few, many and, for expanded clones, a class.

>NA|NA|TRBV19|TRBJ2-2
CASMVGNTGELFF
TGTGCCAGTATGGTAGGGAACACCGGGGAGCTGTTTTTT
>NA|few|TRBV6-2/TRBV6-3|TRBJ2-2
CASSYVEGTGELFF
TGTGCCAGCAGTTATGTCGAGGGCACCGGGGAGCTGTTTTTT
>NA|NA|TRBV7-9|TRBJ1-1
CAGETELNTEAFF
TGTGCCGGCGAGACAGAGTTGAACACTGAAGCTTTCTTT
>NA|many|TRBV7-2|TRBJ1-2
CASSQGGGGSYGYTF
TGTGCCAGCAGCCAAGGCGGTGGGGGCTCGTACGGCTACACCTTC
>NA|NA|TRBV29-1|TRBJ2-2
CSVELLAGELFF
TGCAGCGTTGAATTGCTGGCCGGGGAGCTGTTTTTT
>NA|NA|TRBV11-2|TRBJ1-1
CASSSLFPEAFF
TGTGCCAGCAGTTCATTATTCCCTGAAGCTTTCTTT
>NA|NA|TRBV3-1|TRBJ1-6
CASSQVAGVYNSPLHF
TGTGCCAGCAGCCAAGTAGCCGGGGTTTATAATTCACCCCTCCACTTT
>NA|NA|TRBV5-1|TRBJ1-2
CASSLEGLPNYGYTF
TGCGCCAGCAGCTTGGAGGGACTGCCCAACTATGGCTACACCTTC
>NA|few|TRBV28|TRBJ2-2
CASSFRDSHGELFF
TGTGCCAGCAGTTTTCGGGACTCCCACGGGGAGCTGTTTTTT
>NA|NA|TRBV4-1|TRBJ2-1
CASSEVRYNEQFF
TGCGCCAGCAGCGAAGTCCGCTACAATGAGCAGTTCTTC
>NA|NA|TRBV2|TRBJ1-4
CASSEYAGTGSVDEKLFF
TGTGCCAGCAGTGAATATGCAGGGACGGGTAGTGTGGATGAAAAACTGTTTTTT
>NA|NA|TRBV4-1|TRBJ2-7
CASSQEKSASSYEQYF
TGCGCCAGCAGCCAAGAAAAAAGTGCAAGCTCCTACGAGCAGTACTTC
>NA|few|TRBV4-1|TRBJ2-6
CASSLSPGASGANVLTF
TGCGCCAGCAGCCTTTCCCCGGGGGCCTCTGGGGCCAACGTCCTGACTTTC
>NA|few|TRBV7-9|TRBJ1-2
CASSLEESSYGYTF
TGTGCCAGCAGCTTAGAGGAGAGTTCCTATGGCTACACCTTC
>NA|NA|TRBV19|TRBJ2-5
CATGGRGYGWETQYF
TGTGCCACGGGGGGCAGGGGGTATGGCTGGGAGACCCAGTACTTC
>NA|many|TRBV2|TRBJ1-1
CASGGTEAFF
TGTGCCAGCGGGGGCACTGAAGCTTTCTTT
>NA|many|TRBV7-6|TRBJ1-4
CASSPLGAVLFEKLFF
TGTGCCAGCAGCCCATTGGGGGCAGTCCTATTCGAAAAACTGTTTTTT
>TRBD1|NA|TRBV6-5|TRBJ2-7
CASSYDRGVNEQYF
TGTGCCAGCAGTTATGACAGGGGAGTGAACGAGCAGTACTTC
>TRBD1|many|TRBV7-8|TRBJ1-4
CASSSPGTGDEKLFF
TGTGCCAGCAGCTCCCCCGGGACAGGGGATGAAAAACTGTTTTTT
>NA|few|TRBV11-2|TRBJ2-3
CASSLSYGRSTDTQYF
TGTGCCAGCAGCTTATCATATGGCAGAAGCACAGATACGCAGTATTTT
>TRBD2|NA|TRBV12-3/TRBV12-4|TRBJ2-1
CASKAPGLAGNEQFF
TGTGCCAGCAAGGCCCCGGGACTAGCGGGCAATGAGCAGTTCTTC
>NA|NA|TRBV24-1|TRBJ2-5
CATSDFKAPGDEETQYF
TGTGCCACCAGTGATTTTAAGGCTCCAGGGGACGAGGAGACCCAGTACTTC
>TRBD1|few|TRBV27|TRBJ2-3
CASSTRQGASTDTQYF
TGTGCCAGCAGTACTAGACAGGGGGCGAGCACAGATACGCAGTATTTT
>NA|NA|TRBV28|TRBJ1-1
CASSQSWTVFTEAFF
TGTGCCAGCAGTCAGTCATGGACAGTCTTCACTGAAGCTTTCTTT
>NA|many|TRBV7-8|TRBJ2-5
CASSLMGGASETQYF
TGTGCCAGCAGCCTAATGGGGGGGGCCTCAGAGACCCAGTACTTC
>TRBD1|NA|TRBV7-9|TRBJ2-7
CASSLLGQGPLYEQYF
TGTGCCAGCAGCCTTCTGGGACAGGGGCCCCTCTACGAGCAGTACTTC
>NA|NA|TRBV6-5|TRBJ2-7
CASSYSWGGRLDEQYF
TGTGCCAGCAGTTACTCTTGGGGGGGCCGTCTGGACGAGCAGTACTTC
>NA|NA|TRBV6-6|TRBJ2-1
CASSKGLGSYNEQFF
TGTGCCAGCAGTAAGGGGTTGGGCTCCTACAATGAGCAGTTCTTC